This TCR beta chain was identified during a study of blood T cell repertoires in COVID-19. Assay: immunoSEQ multiplex PCR; the TCRdb copy retains only in-frame clones and omits some. The data contain approximately 100,000 clones, 75% to 90% of them singletons. This clone was picked up a small number of times. The origin of this receptor is a woman between 70 and 85 years old with active or convalescent COVID-19. The sequencing sample was made of peripheral blood.

The CDR3 DNA reads as TGTGCCAGCAGTCGCAACGATGGACTAGCGGTGAGCACAGATACGCAGTATTTT. Amino acids: CASSRNDGLAVSTDTQYF. V is TRBV11-3 and J is TRBJ2-3, with TRBD2 matching over 10 bases. V dropped 6 bases and J dropped 0; count of bases not matched to a gene: 12. CDR3 length equals 18 residues. In germline, CDR1 is SGHNT, CDR2 YENEEA.